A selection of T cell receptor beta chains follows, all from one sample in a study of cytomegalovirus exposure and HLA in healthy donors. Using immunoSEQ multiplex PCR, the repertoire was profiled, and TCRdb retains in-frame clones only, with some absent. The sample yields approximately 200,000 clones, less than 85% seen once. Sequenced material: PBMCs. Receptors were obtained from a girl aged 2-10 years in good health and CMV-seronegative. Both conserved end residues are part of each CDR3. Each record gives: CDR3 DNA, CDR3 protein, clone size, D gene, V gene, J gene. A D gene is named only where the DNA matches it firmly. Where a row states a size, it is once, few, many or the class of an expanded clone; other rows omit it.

TGTGCCAGCAGCCCCGGGACAACGCAAGATTACGAGCAGTACTTC,CASSPGTTQDYEQYF,NA,NA,TRBV5-4,TRBJ2-7
TGTGCCAGCAGCTTGGCAGCGGGGCCAAACAACGAGCAGTACTTC,CASSLAAGPNNEQYF,NA,TRBD2,TRBV7-6,TRBJ2-7
TGTGCCAGCAGTGATCGGACTAGCGGGAGGCACGAGCAGTACTTC,CASSDRTSGRHEQYF,NA,TRBD2,TRBV2,TRBJ2-7
TGTGCCAGCAGCCCCCGAGCGACTAATGAAAAACTGTTTTTT,CASSPRATNEKLFF,NA,NA,TRBV14,TRBJ1-4
TGTGCCATCAGAACCGGGACAGATAATTCACCCCTCCACTTT,CAIRTGTDNSPLHF,NA,TRBD1,TRBV10-3,TRBJ1-6
TGTGCCATCAGTGAAGGTGGGGGCGCTTACGAGCAGTACTTC,CAISEGGGAYEQYF,few,NA,TRBV10-3,TRBJ2-7
TGTGCCAGCTCACCCGACAGGGCCGATCAGCCCCAGCATTTT,CASSPDRADQPQHF,few,TRBD1,TRBV18,TRBJ1-5
TGCGCCAGCAGCCAAGTGAGGCCTCTAGACAGGGGGAAAAACATTCAGTACTTC,CASSQVRPLDRGKNIQYF,few,TRBD1,TRBV4-1,TRBJ2-4
TGTGCCAGCAGTTACTATAAGGGGGCGCGCGACGAGCAGTACTTC,CASSYYKGARDEQYF,few,TRBD1,TRBV6-5,TRBJ2-7
TGTGCCATTAGACAAAAAAACTACGAGGGGCAGTACTTC,CAIRQKNYEGQYF,few,NA,TRBV2,TRBJ2-7
TGTGCCAGCAGTGAAGCTACAGGGGCTCTCCCAACTAATGAAAAACTGTTTTTT,CASSEATGALPTNEKLFF,NA,TRBD1,TRBV2,TRBJ1-4
TGTGCCAGCAGCAGCCGGGACAGGGGCTACGAGCAGTACTTC,CASSSRDRGYEQYF,NA,TRBD1,TRBV13,TRBJ2-7
TGTGCCAGACCCCCTGGAGCTTTCCACGAGCAGTACTTC,CARPPGAFHEQYF,NA,NA,TRBV5-3,TRBJ2-7
TGTGCCAGCAGCGCCGACTTTTACCAAGAGACCCAGTACTTC,CASSADFYQETQYF,NA,NA,TRBV11-3,TRBJ2-5
TGTGCCAGCTCGTCCCGAGGGACAGGGGGTCTTGGGGCCAACGTCCTGACTTTC,CASSSRGTGGLGANVLTF,NA,TRBD1,TRBV18,TRBJ2-6
TGTGCCAGCAGCTTGTCCGCTGAGTATGAAAAACTGTTTTTT,CASSLSAEYEKLFF,NA,NA,TRBV5-4,TRBJ1-4
TGTGCCAGCAGTTACGGGCAGCTCTACGAGCAGTACTTC,CASSYGQLYEQYF,NA,NA,TRBV6-6,TRBJ2-7
TGTGCCAGCAGTCCAGGACAGGGGGAGGGTGGAGATACGCAGTATTTT,CASSPGQGEGGDTQYF,few,TRBD1,TRBV6-4,TRBJ2-3
TGCGCCAGCAGCTCCGGACAGTTGATCTATGGCTACACCTTC,CASSSGQLIYGYTF,NA,NA,TRBV5-1,TRBJ1-2
TGTGCCAGCAGTTTGGCAGATCAGAACACTGAAGCTTTCTTT,CASSLADQNTEAFF,NA,NA,TRBV27,TRBJ1-1
TGTGCCAGCAGTTCGGGGGGGAGCTACGAGCAGTACTTC,CASSSGGSYEQYF,NA,TRBD2,TRBV27,TRBJ2-7
TGTGCCAGCAGCCGGACTAGCGGGATTGGGTATACGCAGTATTTT,CASSRTSGIGYTQYF,NA,TRBD2,TRBV7-2,TRBJ2-3